This TCR beta chain was sequenced in a study of OX40 agonist ivuxolimab in advanced cancers. Measured with immunoSEQ multiplex PCR; TCRdb has only the in-frame clones, and not every one. The sample yields roughly 100,000 clones, about 85% seen once. V was pared by 2 bases and J by 0 bases, with 13 bases between. From germline, CDR1 is KGHSH and CDR2 LQKENI. This CDR3 has 16 residues. This sequence originates from an adult with an advanced solid tumor such as melanoma, head and neck, liver or kidney cancer. The chain uses TRBV18 and TRBJ1-1; TRBD1 might be the D (6 bases). The sample was CD4+ or CD8+ T cells sorted from blood, taken in a trial of the OX40 agonist ivuxolimab. The CDR3 DNA is TGTGCCAGCTCACCAACGGGACAACTTATGAACACTGAAGCTTTCTTT. Amino acids: CASSPTGQLMNTEAFF.